This T cell receptor (beta chain) was identified during a study of T cells after yellow fever vaccination (dated by TCRdb to the late 2010s). Background for the entire study: The SMART-Seq v4 Ultra Low Input RNA kit was used to prepare libraries from fractions with low cell numbers. To track T-cell clones before and after primary and booster YFV17D yellow fever vaccination, bulk TCR alpha and beta repertoires were sequenced longitudinally. Two healthy male donors, one aged 18 to 29 and one aged 30 to 40 years, made up the cohort. Blood was collected at multiple timepoints before and after primary and secondary immunization, and bulk PBMC replicates and cell subsets were isolated. General study outcomes and caveats: A small fraction of clonotypes appeared in both the CD4 and CD8 compartments, likely as a result of convergent recombination. Because the study included only a couple of donors, the extent to which the findings can be generalized is limited. FACS-sorted repertoires could contain abundant contaminating clonotypes from the bulk population, so computational filtering was required. Most clones expanded after primary vaccination were re-detected after the booster (almost 98% of CD4 and 88% of CD8), suggesting broad memory maintenance. The secondary T-cell response was found to be weaker but faster than the primary response, with a peak reached on day 5 rather than on day 15.

In its sample, this clonotype was seen many times. Its antigen remains undetermined. No per-base quality is available; no much larger clone lies one base away. According to the study, the label for this sample's treatment or condition signals: live attenuated yellow fever vaccine strain. PBMCs were isolated from peripheral blood using a standard Ficoll-Paque protocol. Dynabeads CD4 and CD8 positive selection kits were used to isolate the CD4 and CD8 T-cell fractions. TriZol was used to extract RNA from bulk PBMCs, CD4 and CD8 fractions, and dextramer-positive and dextramer-negative fractions. TCR cDNA was made using 5'RACE template switching, a step that added a universal primer site and unique molecular identifiers. Priming for cDNA synthesis came from both the TCR alpha and TCR beta constant segments. Library amplification involved two PCR steps, and the second step added sample barcodes and sequencing adapters. Sequencing of libraries was done on Illumina HiSeq 2500 (2x100 bp) or NovaSeq (2x150 bp). The authors' analysis ran thus. Reads were demultiplexed and collapsed into UMI consensus sequences with MIGEC, and V(D)J alignment was performed with MiXCR. Vaccine-responding clonotypes were identified with edgeR using replicate PBMC samples, with FDR below 0.01 and a log2 fold change above 5 up to day 15 being required. Bulk clonotypes were assigned CD4 or CD8 identity according to which sequenced CD4 or CD8 repertoire held them at higher abundance. Through fastp at Q25 and MiXCR, TCRdb rebuilt clones from the public reads, retaining in-frame beta chains. Identical CDR3 proteins give one entry, which carries the most common genes and DNA. The V and J calls, along with clone size, are taken from TCRdb and not from the paper's own processing. This sample lists tens of thousands of distinct CDR3 sequences; around 7% were detected once. The top ten clones comprise 30% to 45% of the sample.

Including the terminal cysteine and phenylalanine, the CDR3 comprises 13 residues. This entry keeps only the CDR3 DNA: 39 bases, framed from base 1. Deletion took 0 bases off V and 7 bases off J, with a span of 9 bases between the germline ends. CDR1 and CDR2 (MGHRA, YSYEKL) derive from the germline V gene. Sequenced here: CD8+ T cells sorted from PBMCs, sampled approximately 47 days after the first yellow fever vaccination. The receptor comes from a man younger than 35 who received the YFV17D yellow fever vaccine. The chain couples TRBV4-1 to TRBJ1-1, with the D gene not confidently named. The CDR3 amino acid sequence is: CASSQDARNEAFF. The bases are TGCGCCAGCAGCCAAGATGCAAGAAATGAAGCTTTCTTT.